This T cell receptor (beta chain) originates from a study of shared clonotypes between healthy human individuals. The assay ran at deep level. Here immunoSEQ multiplex PCR was the method, and the copy in TCRdb shows in-frame clones only, minus some. The sample consists of about 820,000 clones, 90% to 95% of them appearing once. CD8 cells regarded as naive lacked CD45RO, were positively chosen for CCR7, and omitted terminally differentiated effector memory CD45RA+ cells. V shed 4 bases, J shed 3 bases, and the junction held 7 bases outside the gene matches. The V gene's germline CDR1 is MNHNS and CDR2 SASEGT. The CDR3 consists of 15 residues.

Sequencing was carried out using naive CD8+ T cells sorted from blood. The rearrangement links TRBV6-1 to TRBJ2-7; 9 bases are a match to TRBD1. This sequence originates from a man aged 25 to 40 in good health. The DNA of the CDR3 is TGTGCCAGCAGTGTTTGGACAGGGGAAGGCTACGAGCAGTACTTC. Residues: CASSVWTGEGYEQYF.